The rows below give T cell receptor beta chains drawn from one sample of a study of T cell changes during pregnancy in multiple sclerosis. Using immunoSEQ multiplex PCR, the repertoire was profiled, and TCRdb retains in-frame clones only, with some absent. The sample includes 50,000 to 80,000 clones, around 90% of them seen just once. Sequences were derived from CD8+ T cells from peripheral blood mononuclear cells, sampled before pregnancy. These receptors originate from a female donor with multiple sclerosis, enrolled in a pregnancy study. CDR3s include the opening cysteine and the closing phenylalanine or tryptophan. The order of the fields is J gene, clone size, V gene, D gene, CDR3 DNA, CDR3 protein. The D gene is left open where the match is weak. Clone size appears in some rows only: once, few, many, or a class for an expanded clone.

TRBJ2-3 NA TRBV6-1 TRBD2 TGTGCCAGCAGTGAACTTGGGGGGGACACAGATACGCAGTATTTT CASSELGGDTDTQYF
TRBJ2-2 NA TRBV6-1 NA TGTGCCATCGGGTCAGGGCGAGATACCGGGGAGCTGTTTTTT CAIGSGRDTGELFF
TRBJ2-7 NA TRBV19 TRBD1 TGTGCCAGTAGTGGGCCCGGGACAGGGGCCTACGAGCAGTACTTC CASSGPGTGAYEQYF
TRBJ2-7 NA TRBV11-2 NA TGTGCCAGCAGCTCCTTCGAGCAGTACTTC CASSSFEQYF
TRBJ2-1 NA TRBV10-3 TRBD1 TGTGCCATCAGTGACAGTCGGACAGGGGTGAGGAATGAGCAGTTCTTC CAISDSRTGVRNEQFF
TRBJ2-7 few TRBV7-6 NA TGTGCCAGCAGCTCCCCTGGGGCGGGGGCAGGCGAGCAGTACTTC CASSSPGAGAGEQYF
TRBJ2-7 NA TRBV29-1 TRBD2 TGCAGCATATTGGTCGGTAGCGGGGGGAAGTACTTC CSILVGSGGKYF
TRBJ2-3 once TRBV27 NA TGTGCCAGCTCAGGGGTTCAAGATACGCAGTATTTT CASSGVQDTQYF
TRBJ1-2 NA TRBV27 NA TGTGCCAGCAGTAAAGACAGCGACTATGGCTACACCTTC CASSKDSDYGYTF
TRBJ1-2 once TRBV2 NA TGTGCCAGCAGTGGGACTGAGGGCTACACCTTC CASSGTEGYTF
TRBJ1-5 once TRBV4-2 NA TGTGCCAGCAGCCAAGATCGGGAGGTTAGCAATCAGCCCCAGCATTTT CASSQDREVSNQPQHF
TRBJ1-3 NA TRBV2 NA TGTGCCAGCAGTGTGACCGATACGGAGAGCTCTGGAAACACCATATATTTT CASSVTDTESSGNTIYF
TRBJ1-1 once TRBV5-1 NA TGCGCCAGCAGCGGAGGGAGATCGAACACTGAAGCTTTCTTT CASSGGRSNTEAFF
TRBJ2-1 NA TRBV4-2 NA TGTGCCAGCAGCCAAGTCACGGGGGACCAGTTCTTC CASSQVTGDQFF
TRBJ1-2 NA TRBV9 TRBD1 TGTGCCAGCAGCGGGGACAGCCGTACTAACTATGGCTACACCTTC CASSGDSRTNYGYTF
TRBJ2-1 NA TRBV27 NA TGTGCCAGCAGTTTACAGGGGCGATACAATGAGCAGTTCTTC CASSLQGRYNEQFF
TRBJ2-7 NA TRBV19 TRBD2 TGTGCCAGTAGTCCCGGGGGAGGGACCCCCTACGAGCAGTACTTC CASSPGGGTPYEQYF
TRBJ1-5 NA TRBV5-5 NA TGTGCCAGCACCCCCTGGAGCGACAATCAGCCCCAGCATTTT CASTPWSDNQPQHF
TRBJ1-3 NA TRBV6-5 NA TGTGCCAGCCAGGTCGGAACCACCATATATTTT CASQVGTTIYF
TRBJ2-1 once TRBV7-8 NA TGTGCCAGCAGCTTGAGTAACTACAATGAGCAGTTCTTC CASSLSNYNEQFF
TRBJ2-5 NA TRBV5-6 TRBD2 TGTGCCAGCAGCTTGGTCCTAGCGGAACAAGAGACCCAGTACTTC CASSLVLAEQETQYF
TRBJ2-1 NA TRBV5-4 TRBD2 TGTGCCAGCAGCCTCCCCGGGGGGACCTCCTACAATGAGCAGTTCTTC CASSLPGGTSYNEQFF
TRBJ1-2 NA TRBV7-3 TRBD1 TGTGCCAGCGGTCCGACAGGGACCAGCTATGGCTACACCTTC CASGPTGTSYGYTF
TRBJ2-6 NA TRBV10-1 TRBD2 TGCGCCACTGCAGCGGGGGACTCTGGGGCCAACGTCCTGACTTTC CATAAGDSGANVLTF
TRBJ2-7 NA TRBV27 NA TGTGCCAGCAAAATGGGAGGGGGGGGCTCCTACGAGCAGTACTTC CASKMGGGGSYEQYF
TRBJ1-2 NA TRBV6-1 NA TGTGCCAGCTTGGAGGACTATGGCTACACCTTC CASLEDYGYTF
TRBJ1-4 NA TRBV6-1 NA TGTGCCAGCAGTGAAGCGAGGTGGGAGGTTAATGAAAAACTGTTTTTT CASSEARWEVNEKLFF
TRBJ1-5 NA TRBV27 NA TGTGCCAGCAGTTCCTCCGGGACACCCGGCGGAGTGCCCCAGCATTTT CASSSSGTPGGVPQHF
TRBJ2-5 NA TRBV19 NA TGTGCCAGTAGTCCCAGTGAACAAGAGACCCAGTACTTC CASSPSEQETQYF
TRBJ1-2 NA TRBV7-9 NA TGTGCCAGCAGCTTAGAACAGGGTTCTGGCTACACCTTC CASSLEQGSGYTF
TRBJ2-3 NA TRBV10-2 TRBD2 TGCGCCAGCAGGGCGGGGGGGATCACAGATACGCAGTATTTT CASRAGGITDTQYF
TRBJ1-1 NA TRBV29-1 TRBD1 TGCAGCGCCGAGGACAGGGGTTACACTGAAGCTTTCTTT CSAEDRGYTEAFF